This paragraph reports one TCR beta chain. The trim removed 4 bases at V and 6 bases at J, leaving 3 bases unmatched. This CDR3 has 14 amino acids. Per the germline V gene, CDR1 is KGHSH and CDR2 is LQKENI. This record belongs to a study of blood T cell repertoires in COVID-19. Study as a whole: The United States, Italy and Spain were the sources of the acute and convalescent COVID-19 samples. PBMCs, B-cell-depleted T cells, or T cells provided the cDNA or gDNA that made up the material.

Study processing details: Amplification from reference gene primers served as the basis for estimated nucleated cell counts. TCRdb's table, derived via immunoSEQ multiplex PCR, lists solely in-frame clones and lacks some. V, J and clone size derive from that table, while D and trimming were established from the DNA sequence. The repertoire holds some 80,000 clones, with around 90% as singletons. Material for sequencing was peripheral blood. The gene calls are TRBV18 and TRBJ1-1; 12 nucleotides agree with TRBD1. This TCR was recovered from an elderly man with active or convalescent COVID-19. This CDR3 is CASSHRDRGPEAFF. CDR3 nucleotide sequence: TGTGCCAGCTCACACCGGGACAGGGGGCCTGAAGCTTTCTTT.